What follows are 2 T cell receptor beta chains derived from one specimen sequenced in a study of T cell responses to AZD1222 COVID-19 vaccine. TCRdb's copy holds only in-frame clones and misses some; the assay was immunoSEQ multiplex PCR. The sample carries around 150,000 clones, roughly nine tenths recorded once. The specimen was peripheral blood, collected on day 0 of MenACWY control vaccination. The receptors stem from an adult in good health.

The gene calls are TRBV6-5 and TRBJ1-5; 7 bases line up with TRBD1. The germline V gene encodes CDR1 MNHEY and CDR2 SVGAGI. Trimming cost V 6 bases and J 1 base; bases outside gene matches: 6. This CDR3 has 15 residues. In DNA form, the CDR3 reads TGTGCCAGCAGGAGACAGGGTGGGAGCAATCAGCCCCAGCATTTT. Its protein product is CASRRQGGSNQPQHF.

The genes are TRBV27 and TRBJ2-1; TRBD2 agrees at 8 bases. Germline CDR1 and CDR2: MNHEY and SMNVEV (reference sequence). Germline trimming cut 5 bases from V and 8 bases from J; bases unmatched to any gene: 11. The CDR3 sequence is 15 residues long. Here the CDR3 reads CASSLQAGAVDEQFF. The CDR3 nucleotides read TGTGCCAGCAGTCTCCAAGCGGGAGCGGTTGATGAGCAGTTCTTC.